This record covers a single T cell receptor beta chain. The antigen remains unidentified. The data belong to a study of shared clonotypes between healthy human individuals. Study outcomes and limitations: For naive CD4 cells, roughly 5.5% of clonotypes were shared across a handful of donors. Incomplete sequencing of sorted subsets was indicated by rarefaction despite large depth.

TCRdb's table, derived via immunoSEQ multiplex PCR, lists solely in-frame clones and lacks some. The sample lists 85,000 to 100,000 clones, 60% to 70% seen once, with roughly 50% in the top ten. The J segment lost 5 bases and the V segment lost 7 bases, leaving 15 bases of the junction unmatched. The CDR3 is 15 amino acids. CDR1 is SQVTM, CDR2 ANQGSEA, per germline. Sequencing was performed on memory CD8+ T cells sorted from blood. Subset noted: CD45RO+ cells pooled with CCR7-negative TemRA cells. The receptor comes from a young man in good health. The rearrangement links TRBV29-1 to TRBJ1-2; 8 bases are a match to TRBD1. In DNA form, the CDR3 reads TGCAGCGCGTTTGGACAGGGCGAGGGAGTGTATGGCTACACCTTC. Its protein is CSAFGQGEGVYGYTF. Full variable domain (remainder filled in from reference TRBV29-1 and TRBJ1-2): SAVISQKPSRDICQRGTSLTIQCQVDSQVTMMFWYRQQPGQSLTLIATANQGSEATYESGFVIDKFPISRPNLTFSTLTVSNMSPEDSSIYLCSAFGQGEGVYGYTFGSGTRLTVV.